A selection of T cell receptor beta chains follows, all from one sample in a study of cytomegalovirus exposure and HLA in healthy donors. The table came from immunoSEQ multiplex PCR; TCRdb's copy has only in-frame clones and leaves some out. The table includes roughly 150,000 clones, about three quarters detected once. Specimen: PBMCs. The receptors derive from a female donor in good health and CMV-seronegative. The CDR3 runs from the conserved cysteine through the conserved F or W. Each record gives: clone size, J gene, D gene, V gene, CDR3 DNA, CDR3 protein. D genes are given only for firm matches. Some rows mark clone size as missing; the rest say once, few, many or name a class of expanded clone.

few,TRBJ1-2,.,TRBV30,TGTGCCTGGAGTGAGGCGGACTTTCATGGCTACACCTTC,CAWSEADFHGYTF
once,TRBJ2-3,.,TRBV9,TGTGCCAGCAGCAGGAAAGCGGACTCCGGAGATACGCAGTATTTT,CASSRKADSGDTQYF
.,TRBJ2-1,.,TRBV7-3,TGTGCCAGCAGCTACGACTGGTCAGCGGGCCTCAATGAGCAGTTCTTC,CASSYDWSAGLNEQFF
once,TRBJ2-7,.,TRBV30,TGTGCCTGGAGTCTAACCTACGAGCAGTACTTC,CAWSLTYEQYF
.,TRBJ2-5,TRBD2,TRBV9,TGTGCCAGCAGCGTTATCAGCGGGGCCAAAGAGACCCAGTACTTC,CASSVISGAKETQYF
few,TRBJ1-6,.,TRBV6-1,TGTGCCAGCAGTGATACTGTGACGGGAACTGGGTCACCCCTCCACTTT,CASSDTVTGTGSPLHF
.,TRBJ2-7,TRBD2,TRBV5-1,TGCGCCAGCAAAGTAGCGGGGGGCCCCTACGAGCAGTACTTC,CASKVAGGPYEQYF
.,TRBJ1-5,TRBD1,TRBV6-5,TGTGCCAGCAGTTCGACAGGGGGAGGGCAGCCCCAGCATTTT,CASSSTGGGQPQHF
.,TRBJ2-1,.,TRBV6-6,TGTGCCAGCCGATCGGAGGGACTTAACAATGAGCAGTTCTTC,CASRSEGLNNEQFF
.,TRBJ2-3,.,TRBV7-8,TGTGCCAGCAGCTTCGATAGAAGTGGGCCTAGCACAGATACGCAGTATTTT,CASSFDRSGPSTDTQYF
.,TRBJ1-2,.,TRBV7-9,TGTGCCAGCAGCTTAGAGATCGGGGGGAACTATGGCTACACCTTC,CASSLEIGGNYGYTF
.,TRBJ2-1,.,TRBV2,TGTGCCAGCCTAGCCCGAGGGCCTTACAATGAGCAGTTCTTC,CASLARGPYNEQFF
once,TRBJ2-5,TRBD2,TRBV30,TGTGCCTGGAGTGTACGGGGGGGTGGGACCCAGTACTTC,CAWSVRGGGTQYF